The source of this T cell receptor beta chain is a study of regulatory T cells in long-lasting Graves disease. About the study: Antithyroid drug exposure in newly diagnosed Graves' patients had lasted under 3 months.

Germline CDR1 SGHTA, CDR2 FQGTGA. After removal of 7 bases from V and 15 bases from J, the junction contained 12 bases not matched to a gene. The CDR3 length is 14 residues. The TCR beta library used iRepertoire HTBI primers with Arm-PCR amplification of CDR3. TCRdb reanalysed the multiplex PCR reads using MiXCR and keeps one entry per CDR3 protein. Here the sample spans fewer than 650,000 distinct CDR3 sequences, approximately 16% being singletons. Noted time point: newly diagnosed GD, antithyroid drugs for less than 3 months. Researchers made the TCR library from RNA that was extracted from PBMCs. These data were also reused for a study on T cells in Graves' hyperthyroidism and ophthalmopathy. Per that study: In patients aged 18 to 65, hyperthyroidism was newly diagnosed, with duration under 2 months. Most clonotypes expanded in thyroid above 0.001 were likewise present in blood.

The specimen comprised peripheral blood mononuclear cells (PBMCs), sampled at new diagnosis, from a patient treated with antithyroid drugs. V gene TRBV7-3 combines with J gene TRBJ2-1, with TRBD2 identical over 13 bases. This clonotype was obtained from a man aged 18 to 29 with Graves disease. The CDR3 region is CASTSSQGLAGLFF. The CDR3 region has the DNA TGTGCCAGCACCTCGTCCCAGGGACTAGCGGGATTGTTCTTC.